The 31 T cell receptor beta chains below come from one sample, sequenced in a study of post-analysis software for immune sequencing data. Overall study findings and caveats: Relative to controls, patients had a handful of TRBV segments at higher frequency, with TRBV5-6, TRBV5-1 and TRBV20-1 among these.

No antigens are known for them. cDNA libraries of TCR beta carried unique molecular identifiers. Each CDR3 protein gets one entry after TCRdb re-called the PCR reads with MiXCR. The repertoire includes 650,000 to 900,000 distinct CDR3 sequences, around 45% of them detected once, and around 4.7% sits in the top ten. The sequencing input was blood. The receptors shown here come from a girl aged 5-17 years with multiple sclerosis.

This clonotype occurred a few times. This rearrangement joins TRBV3-1 to TRBJ2-7; the match to TRBD2 covers 12 bases. The CDR3 has 17 amino acids. In germline, CDR1 is LGHDT, CDR2 YNNKEL (reference sequence). The V and J ends lost 4 bases and 3 bases, in that order; junction bases with no gene match: 10. CDR3 residues: CASSPGLAGPVYYEQYF. The CDR3 DNA reads as TGTGCCAGCAGCCCGGGACTAGCGGGCCCCGTTTACTACGAGCAGTACTTC.

CDR3 sequence (DNA): TGTGCCGGGGGGTCCGGGACAGGGACAGATACGCAGTATTTT. This translates into CAGGSGTGTDTQYF. The chain employs TRBV28 and TRBJ2-3, with TRBD1 matching 9 bases. Germline values: CDR1 MDHEN, CDR2 SYDVKM. Losses at the gene ends were 11 bases for V and 3 bases for J; bases not matched to a gene: 9. CDR3 length: 14 residues.

This chain uses TRBV10-2 with TRBJ2-1, with D maybe TRBD2 (6 bases). This CDR3 has 17 amino acids. The germline CDR1 and CDR2 sequences are WSHSY and SAAADI. Trimming removed 0 bases from V and 15 bases from J, with 27 bases in between. The CDR3 reads CASSESQTSQVARARFF. CDR3 nucleotide sequence: TGCGCCAGCAGTGAGTCACAAACTAGCCAGGTAGCCCGAGCCAGGTTCTTC.

CDR3 amino acids: CSALRDSSSYNEQFF. The CDR3 DNA follows: TGCAGTGCTCTCCGGGACTCCAGCTCCTACAATGAGCAGTTCTTC. This sequence joins TRBV20-1 and TRBJ2-1, with D perhaps TRBD2 (6 bases). Trimming removed 5 bases from V and 0 bases from J, with 14 bases in between. CDR1 and CDR2 (germline): DFQATT, SNEGSKA (reference sequence). CDR3 size: 15 residues.

The chain recombines TRBV6-1 with TRBJ2-5; maybe TRBD1 (6 bases). Germline lookup yields CDR1 MNHNS and CDR2 SASEGT. V lost 5 bases and J lost 3, with 10 bases in between. The CDR3 loop spans 13 amino acids. The CDR3 nucleotides read TGTGCCAGCAGTTCAGGGGCAGAAGAGACCCAGTACTTC. It yields the protein CASSSGAEETQYF.

J is TRBJ2-1 and V is TRBV7-8; 10 bases agree with TRBD2. This CDR3 spans 17 amino acids. Germline V gene data show CDR1 as SGHVS and CDR2 as FQNEAQ. J lost 4 bases, V lost 6 bases, and 12 bases had no gene match. CDR3 loop: CASSLRLAGVGYNEQFF. The CDR3 DNA is TGTGCCAGCAGTCTGAGGCTAGCGGGAGTAGGTTACAATGAGCAGTTCTTC.

The table lists this clonotype with a few counts. V usage is TRBV7-2 and J usage is TRBJ1-2, with D possibly TRBD1 on 6 matching bases. The CDR3 is 14 residues long. V was shortened by 5 bases and J by 5 bases, with 15 bases between the two germline ends. Germline V gene sequence: CDR1 SGHTA, CDR2 FQGNSA. The CDR3 DNA reads TGTGCCAGCAGCATAAGACAGGCACGTTATGGCTACACCTTC. It yields the protein CASSIRQARYGYTF. The full variable domain, completed using reference TRBV7-2 and TRBJ1-2, is GAGVSQSPSNKVTEKGKDVELRCDPISGHTALYWYRQSLGQGLEFLIYFQGNSAPDKSGLPSDRFSAERTGGSVSTLTIQRTQQEDSAVYLCASSIRQARYGYTFGSGTRLTVV.

The V and J genes are TRBV7-8 and TRBJ2-1; no firm D call. V was cut by 3 bases and J by 8 bases, with 8 bases left in between. This CDR3 has 12 amino acids. The V gene's germline CDR1 is SGHVS and CDR2 FQNEAQ. Here the CDR3 reads CASSLIFYEQFF. The CDR3, as DNA: TGTGCCAGCAGCTTGATATTTTATGAGCAGTTCTTC.

This chain links TRBV7-6 with TRBJ2-7; a possible D gene is TRBD2 (5 bases). V lost 5 bases, J lost 6 bases, and 17 bases lay in between. This CDR3 has 14 amino acids. Germline lookup yields CDR1 SGHVS and CDR2 FNYEAQ. CDR3 residues: CASSLTREAGEQYF. In DNA form, the CDR3 reads TGTGCCAGCAGCCTGACTCGGGAAGCTGGCGAGCAGTACTTC.

The chain is built from TRBV12-3 or TRBV12-4 and TRBJ2-3; D is perhaps TRBD1 (5 bases). Between the trimmed V and J ends, which lost 0 bases and 6 bases, there was a span of 10 bases. The CDR3 is 14 residues long. The CDR3 is CASSLARGGDTQYF. DNA of the CDR3: TGTGCCAGCAGTTTAGCTAGGGGCGGTGATACGCAGTATTTT.

V and J are TRBV29-1 and TRBJ2-3; D possibly matches TRBD1 or TRBD2 (5 bases each). Between the trimmed V and J ends, which lost 7 bases and 3 bases, there was a span of 11 bases. CDR1 is SQVTM, CDR2 ANQGSEA, per germline. The CDR3 is 12 residues long. The CDR3 spells CSAGPGTDTQYF. For the CDR3, the DNA is TGCAGCGCGGGACCGGGGACAGATACGCAGTATTTT.

This clonotype showed up just a few times. V usage is TRBV7-9 and J usage is TRBJ2-1; 7 bases are shared with TRBD2. Germline loops: CDR1 SEHNR, CDR2 FQNEAQ (reference sequence). The junction had 3 bases not matched to a gene; V was cut back by 6 bases and J by 10 bases. The CDR3 runs 11 residues. This CDR3 is CASRLAEEQFF. The CDR3 coding sequence is TGTGCCAGCAGGCTAGCGGAGGAGCAGTTCTTC.

The rearrangement links TRBV7-2 to TRBJ2-1; 8 nucleotides line up with TRBD2. The CDR3 has 16 amino acids. V lost 1 base, J lost 5 bases, and 7 bases stayed unmatched. CDR1 is SGHTA and CDR2 is FQGNSA in the germline V gene. CDR3: CASSLGPGGPDNEQFF. As DNA, the CDR3 is TGTGCCAGCAGCTTAGGCCCGGGAGGGCCTGACAATGAGCAGTTCTTC. Combining the CDR3 with reference TRBV7-2 and TRBJ2-1 gives the whole variable domain GAGVSQSPSNKVTEKGKDVELRCDPISGHTALYWYRQSLGQGLEFLIYFQGNSAPDKSGLPSDRFSAERTGGSVSTLTIQRTQQEDSAVYLCASSLGPGGPDNEQFFGPGTRLTVL.

This clonotype occurred many times. This chain connects TRBV25-1 to TRBJ1-6; tentatively, D is TRBD1 (6 bases). Deletions cut 7 bases from V and 2 bases from J, with 12 bases between. The CDR3 covers 15 residues. Per germline, CDR1 MGHDK and CDR2 SYGVNS. The CDR3 loop is CASTRGGTYNSPLHF. CDR3 in DNA: TGTGCCAGCACCCGAGGGGGAACCTATAATTCACCCCTCCACTTT. Full variable domain (rest looked up from reference TRBV25-1 and TRBJ1-6): EADIYQTPRYLVIGTGKKITLECSQTMGHDKMYWYQQDPGMELHLIHYSYGVNSTEKGDLSSESTVSRIRTEHFPLTLESARPSHTSQYLCASTRGGTYNSPLHFGNGTRLTVT.

J is TRBJ2-5 and V is TRBV7-8; tentatively, D is TRBD2 (6 bases). This CDR3 has 14 amino acids. Trimming cost V 3 bases and J 11 bases, with 19 bases left between them. Germline V CDR1 and CDR2: SGHVS, FQNEAQ. As DNA, the CDR3 is TGTGCCAGCAGCTTTAGCGGTCGCAAGTGGGAGCAGTACTTC. It yields the protein CASSFSGRKWEQYF.

The sample holds one count of this clonotype. The gene calls are TRBV28 and TRBJ2-1; D possibly corresponds to TRBD2 (5 bases). The V end was cut by 3 bases, the J end by 6 bases, with 18 bases between. Germline CDR1 is MDHEN and CDR2 is SYDVKM. This CDR3 spans 16 amino acids. The CDR3 loop is CASSFPDGLGGNEQFF. The CDR3 coding sequence is TGTGCCAGCAGTTTCCCCGACGGACTTGGAGGCAATGAGCAGTTCTTC.

This clonotype occurred many times. The chain employs TRBV9 and TRBJ2-7; 7 nucleotides line up with TRBD1. The germline CDR1 and CDR2 sequences are SGDLS and YYNGEE. Trimming took 3 bases from V and 4 from J; bases not matched to a gene: 1. The CDR3 loop spans 12 amino acids. The CDR3 loop reads CASSATGYEQYF. In nucleotides, the CDR3 is TGTGCCAGCAGCGCGACAGGGTACGAGCAGTACTTC.

This clonotype was observed at least ten times. This chain joins TRBV20-1 and TRBJ2-1, with a possible D match to TRBD2 (5 bases). Germline V gene lookup returns CDR1 DFQATT and CDR2 SNEGSKA (reference sequence). V lost 5 bases to trimming and J lost 7 bases, with 9 bases between them. The CDR3 length is 11 residues. DNA of the CDR3: TGCAGTGCTCCGCGGGTTAATGAGCAGTTCTTC. Residues: CSAPRVNEQFF.

The rearrangement joins TRBV4-3 to TRBJ2-7, with D tentatively TRBD1 or TRBD2 (5 bases each). This CDR3 is built from 16 residues. Germline V gives CDR1 LGHNA, CDR2 YSLEER. V was cut by 5 bases and J by 2 bases, with 19 bases left in between. The CDR3 is CASSTSLGTVTYEQYF. Written as DNA, the CDR3 is TGCGCCAGCAGCACGTCCCTGGGGACGGTAACCTACGAGCAGTACTTC.

The rearrangement joins TRBV7-2 to TRBJ2-7; D not certain. V was trimmed by 6 bases and J by 2 bases, leaving 11 bases between them. Germline lookup yields CDR1 SGHTA and CDR2 FQGNSA. This CDR3 is 13 amino acids long. For the CDR3, the DNA is TGTGCCAGCAGTCAGGTACTACCCTACGAGCAGTACTTC. It encodes CASSQVLPYEQYF.

The chain carries TRBV29-1 and TRBJ1-1; D not certain. This CDR3 region has 12 residues. CDR1 is SQVTM, CDR2 ANQGSEA, per germline. Trimming shortened V by 7 bases and J by 4 bases, and 13 bases separated the two germline ends. The CDR3 is CSALLEGTEAFF. CDR3 DNA: TGCAGCGCACTTCTAGAGGGCACTGAAGCTTTCTTT.

V gene TRBV28 combines with J gene TRBJ2-3; weak D call: TRBD2 (6 bases). Trimming took 3 bases from V and 4 from J, leaving 11 bases between them. CDR3 length: 14 amino acids. Germline assignment: CDR1 MDHEN and CDR2 SYDVKM. In DNA, the CDR3 is TGTGCCAGCAGTTTTCGGGAGTGGGCAGATACGCAGTATTTT. Translation: CASSFREWADTQYF.

CDR3 sequence (DNA): TGTGCCAGCAGCTCAACGGGGGTATGGCAGCCCCAGCATTTT. Its protein product is CASSSTGVWQPQHF. The chain carries TRBV7-6 and TRBJ1-5, with D maybe TRBD1 (5 bases). Trimming removed 4 bases from V and 7 bases from J, with 14 bases in between. CDR3 length equals 14 residues. The germline V gene encodes CDR1 SGHVS and CDR2 FNYEAQ.

The chain carries TRBV5-1 and TRBJ2-7, with TRBD2 as a possible D gene (6 bases). The germline V gene encodes CDR1 SGHRS and CDR2 YFSETQ. This CDR3 is built from 15 residues. V lost 2 bases and J lost 7, with 19 bases in between. CDR3 loop: CASSFWQGGVNEQYF. Written as DNA, the CDR3 is TGCGCCAGCAGCTTTTGGCAGGGAGGTGTGAATGAGCAGTACTTC.

V is TRBV7-2 and J is TRBJ2-3; D uncertain. This CDR3 contains 14 residues. Germline assignment: CDR1 SGHTA and CDR2 FQGNSA. Trimming removed 5 bases at V and 6 bases at J, with 15 bases between. For the CDR3, the DNA is TGTGCCAGCAGCCAGCAGATGGGTGCGGATACGCAGTATTTT. This gives the protein CASSQQMGADTQYF.

This rearrangement joins TRBV5-1 to TRBJ1-4; D is possibly TRBD1 (5 bases). V was trimmed by 2 bases and J by 7 bases, leaving 12 bases between them. From germline, CDR1 is SGHRS and CDR2 YFSETQ. The CDR3 length is 14 residues. The CDR3 reads CASSFGTRGEKLFF. CDR3 coding DNA: TGCGCCAGCAGCTTCGGGACGCGAGGTGAAAAACTGTTTTTT.

The chain links TRBV4-3 to TRBJ2-3; TRBD1 or TRBD2 may be the D gene (5 bases each). V lost 2 bases, J lost 2 bases, and 11 bases lay in between. This CDR3 has 15 amino acids. Per the germline V gene, CDR1 is LGHNA and CDR2 is YSLEER. The CDR3: CASSQNGAVTDTQYF. In nucleotides, the CDR3 is TGCGCCAGCAGCCAAAACGGGGCGGTCACAGATACGCAGTATTTT.

This clonotype was recorded a few times. The chain recombines TRBV11-2 with TRBJ2-1; 10 bases align to TRBD1. CDR1 SGHAT and CDR2 FQNNGV come from the germline V gene. The CDR3 loop spans 16 amino acids. Trimming removed 4 bases from V and 7 bases from J; junction bases left unmatched: 10. The CDR3 region is CASSSFGTGVNNEQFF. As DNA, the CDR3 is TGTGCCAGCAGCTCGTTTGGGACAGGGGTGAATAATGAGCAGTTCTTC.

The chain joins TRBV10-1 to TRBJ2-1, with D perhaps being TRBD1 or TRBD2 (5 bases each). The length of the CDR3 is 15 residues. The V end lost 6 bases, the J end lost 8 bases, and 20 bases lay between the germline ends. CDR1 is WNHNN and CDR2 is SYGVQD in the germline V gene (reference sequence). The CDR3 DNA is TGCGCCAGCAGCTTGGGACGGCTAATACCCGATGAGCAGTTCTTC. Amino acid sequence: CASSLGRLIPDEQFF.

The CDR3 DNA follows: TGTGCCAGCAGCTTGGGAGCGGGAGAGGGAGAGACCCAGTACTTC. It encodes CASSLGAGEGETQYF. The rearrangement joins TRBV5-5 to TRBJ2-5; 8 nucleotides line up with TRBD2. The CDR3 runs to 15 residues. Germline trimming cut 0 bases from V and 4 bases from J; bases unmatched to any gene: 5. The germline gives CDR1 SGHKS, CDR2 YYEKEE (reference sequence). The entire variable domain, with the rest obtained from reference TRBV5-5 and TRBJ2-5, is as follows: DAGVTQSPTHLIKTRGQQVTLRCSPISGHKSVSWYQQVLGQGPQFIFQYYEKEERGRGNFPDRFSARQFPNYSSELNVNALLLGDSALYLCASSLGAGEGETQYFGPGTRLLVL.

This rearrangement joins TRBV14 to TRBJ1-2, with 7 positions matching TRBD1. V lost 4 bases to trimming and J lost 0 bases; unmatched junction nucleotides: 11. Germline values: CDR1 SGHDN, CDR2 FVKESK. This CDR3 spans 17 amino acids. CDR3 sequence reads: CASSRRAGGTTNYGYTF. The CDR3 nucleotides read TGTGCCAGCAGCCGAAGGGCAGGGGGGACGACTAACTATGGCTACACCTTC.